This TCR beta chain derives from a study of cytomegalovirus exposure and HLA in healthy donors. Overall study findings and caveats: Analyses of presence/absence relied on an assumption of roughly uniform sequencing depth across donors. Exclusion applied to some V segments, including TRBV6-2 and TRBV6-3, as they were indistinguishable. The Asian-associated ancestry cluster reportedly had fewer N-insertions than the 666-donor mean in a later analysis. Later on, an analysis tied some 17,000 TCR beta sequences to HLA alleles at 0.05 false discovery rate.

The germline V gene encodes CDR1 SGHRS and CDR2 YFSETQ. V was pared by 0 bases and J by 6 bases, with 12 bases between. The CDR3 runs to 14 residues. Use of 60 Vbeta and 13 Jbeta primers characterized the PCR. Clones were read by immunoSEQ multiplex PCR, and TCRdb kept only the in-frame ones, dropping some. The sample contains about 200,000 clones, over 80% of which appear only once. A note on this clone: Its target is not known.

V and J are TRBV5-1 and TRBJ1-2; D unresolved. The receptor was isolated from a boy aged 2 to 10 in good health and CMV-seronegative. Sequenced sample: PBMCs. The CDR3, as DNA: TGCGCCAGCAGCTTGGCCCGGCCTCGGGATGGCTACACCTTC. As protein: CASSLARPRDGYTF.